A single sample gave rise to the 14 T cell receptor beta chains below, sequenced in a study of T cell responses to AZD1222 COVID-19 vaccine. The data were produced by immunoSEQ multiplex PCR, yet TCRdb's version contains in-frame clones alone and is incomplete. Of 120,000 to 150,000 clones listed, 70% to 90% are singletons. The sample was peripheral blood, taken on day 0 of AZD1222 vaccination. Source of these receptors: an adult in good health.

This clone has a single count. The chain recombines TRBV7-6 with TRBJ2-1; 12 bases are shared with TRBD2. Germline V gene sequence: CDR1 SGHVS, CDR2 FNYEAQ. Losses at the gene ends were 5 bases for V and 0 bases for J; bases not matched to a gene: 14. CDR3 length: 20 residues. The CDR3 loop is CASSHPRASGRAISYNEQFF. The CDR3 DNA follows: TGTGCCAGCAGCCACCCCAGGGCTAGCGGGAGGGCCATCTCCTACAATGAGCAGTTCTTC.

This chain links TRBV6-5 with TRBJ2-7, with D possibly matching TRBD2 (5 bases). From germline, CDR1 is MNHEY and CDR2 SVGAGI. The length of the CDR3 is 14 residues. Trimming took 6 bases from V and 6 from J, leaving 18 bases between them. CDR3 DNA: TGTGCCAGCAGGAGAAGTAGCGAAAAGAGCGAGCAGTACTTC. This codes for CASRRSSEKSEQYF.

The V call is TRBV15, the J call TRBJ2-6, with D perhaps TRBD1 or TRBD2 (5 bases each). CDR1 and CDR2 from the germline V gene are LNHNV and YYDKDF (reference sequence). The CDR3 covers 16 residues. V was clipped by 0 bases and J by 0 bases, with 6 bases between them. Written as DNA, the CDR3 is TGTGCCACCAGCAGAGATGGGGGCTCTGGGGCCAACGTCCTGACTTTC. It translates to CATSRDGGSGANVLTF.

The V gene is TRBV6-2 or TRBV6-3, the J gene TRBJ1-6; TRBD1 might be the D (5 bases). The CDR3 length is 13 residues. Germline V gene sequence: CDR1 MNHEY, CDR2 SVGEGT. V lost 4 bases and J 10 bases, leaving 11 bases between the germline ends. The CDR3 is CASSSGHRSPLHF. As DNA, the CDR3 is TGTGCCAGCAGTTCTGGACATCGCTCACCCCTCCACTTT.

The chain uses TRBV2 and TRBJ2-3; 9 bases fit TRBD1. Trimming cost V 8 bases and J 3 bases; bases outside gene matches: 6. The CDR3 has 14 amino acids. Looked up from germline, CDR1 is SNHLY and CDR2 is FYNNEI. The CDR3 DNA is TGTGCCAGCCGTTGGGACAGGGAGACAGATACGCAGTATTTT. Encoded protein: CASRWDRETDTQYF. Based on the CDR3 plus reference TRBV2 and TRBJ2-3, the full variable domain is EPEVTQTPSHQVTQMGQEVILRCVPISNHLYFYWYRQILGQKVEFLVSFYNNEISEKSEIFDDQFSVERPDGSNFTLKIRSTKLEDSAMYFCASRWDRETDTQYFGPGTRLTVL.

The CDR3 spells CASSLDPNSYNSPLHF. Here the CDR3 DNA reads TGCGCCAGCAGCTTGGACCCCAACTCCTATAATTCACCCCTCCACTTT. V is TRBV5-1 and J is TRBJ1-6; D remains ambiguous. There are 16 residues in the CDR3. With 0 bases removed from V and 0 bases from J, the gap between germline ends came to 7 bases. The germline gives CDR1 SGHRS, CDR2 YFSETQ. The variable domain in full, with the rest retrieved from reference TRBV5-1 and TRBJ1-6, is KAGVTQTPRYLIKTRGQQVTLSCSPISGHRSVSWYQQTPGQGLQFLFEYFSETQRNKGNFPGRFSGRQFSNSRSEMNVSTLELGDSALYLCASSLDPNSYNSPLHFGNGTRLTVT.

This chain connects TRBV5-8 to TRBJ1-2; D ambiguous. CDR1 is SGHTS, CDR2 YDEGEE, per germline. V was clipped by 4 bases and J by 2 bases, with 12 bases between them. The CDR3 runs 14 residues. CDR3 nucleotides: TGTGCCAGCAGCAGCCGGGTCTTAAACTATGGCTACACCTTC. It encodes CASSSRVLNYGYTF.

The rearrangement links TRBV28 to TRBJ2-6, with D perhaps being TRBD1 or TRBD2 (5 bases each). Germline assignment: CDR1 MDHEN and CDR2 SYDVKM. V shed 9 bases and J shed 2 bases, with 14 bases lying between them. The CDR3 length is 15 residues. The chain's CDR3 is CASTPRGPGANVLTF. In DNA form, the CDR3 reads TGTGCCAGTACCCCAAGGGGACCTGGGGCCAACGTCCTGACTTTC.

V and J are TRBV2 and TRBJ2-7; 11 bases align to TRBD1. The V segment lost 0 bases and the J segment 3 bases; nucleotides outside the gene matches: 16. The CDR3 runs to 20 residues. Germline CDR1 reads SNHLY; CDR2 reads FYNNEI. The CDR3: CASSEALPRTGGGRFYEQYF. The CDR3 DNA sequence: TGTGCCAGCAGTGAAGCGTTACCACGGACAGGGGGCGGCAGGTTCTACGAGCAGTACTTC.

The V call is TRBV4-2, the J call TRBJ1-2; 7 positions match TRBD1. This CDR3 has 15 amino acids. The V gene's germline CDR1 is LGHNA and CDR2 YNFKEQ. V lost 0 bases and J lost 0; bases outside the gene matches: 1. The CDR3 nucleotides read TGTGCCAGCAGCCAAGAAGACAGGGCTAACTATGGCTACACCTTC. It translates to CASSQEDRANYGYTF.

This rearrangement joins TRBV5-1 to TRBJ1-2, with 7 nucleotides matching TRBD1. The length of the CDR3 is 15 residues. After removal of 0 bases from V and 2 bases from J, the junction contained 4 bases not matched to a gene. Germline CDR1 is SGHRS and CDR2 is YFSETQ. CDR3 DNA sequence: TGCGCCAGCAGCTTGGAGGGACAGCGGAACTATGGCTACACCTTC. It yields the protein CASSLEGQRNYGYTF.

V gene TRBV14 combines with J gene TRBJ1-2; D gene unclear. The germline gives CDR1 SGHDN, CDR2 FVKESK. V was shortened by 0 bases and J by 8 bases, with 16 bases between the two germline ends. The CDR3 totals 15 residues. CDR3 loop: CASSQDRGGARGYTF. Written as DNA, the CDR3 is TGTGCCAGCAGCCAAGATCGGGGAGGAGCCAGGGGCTACACCTTC. Complete variable domain (other parts from reference TRBV14 and TRBJ1-2): EAGVTQFPSHSVIEKGQTVTLRCDPISGHDNLYWYRRVMGKEIKFLLHFVKESKQDESGMPNNRFLAERTGGTYSTLKVQPAELEDSGVYFCASSQDRGGARGYTFGSGTRLTVV.

V gene TRBV5-6 combines with J gene TRBJ1-5; TRBD1 might be the D (6 bases). Germline CDR1 reads SGHDT; CDR2 reads YYEEEE. V was clipped by 0 bases and J by 7 bases, with 14 bases between them. CDR3 length: 15 amino acids. CDR3 sequence reads: CASSLGGQGNQPQHF. The CDR3, as DNA: TGTGCCAGCAGCTTGGGGGGGCAGGGGAACCAGCCCCAGCATTTT.

CDR3 in DNA: TGCGCCAGCAGCTTGGATCGGCAGGGGCCTCGCACCTTC. It is translated as CASSLDRQGPRTF. The genes are TRBV5-1 and TRBJ1-2; tentatively, D is TRBD1 (6 bases). CDR1 is SGHRS, CDR2 YFSETQ, per germline. V lost 0 bases, J lost 13 bases, and 16 bases lay in between. The CDR3 contains 13 residues.